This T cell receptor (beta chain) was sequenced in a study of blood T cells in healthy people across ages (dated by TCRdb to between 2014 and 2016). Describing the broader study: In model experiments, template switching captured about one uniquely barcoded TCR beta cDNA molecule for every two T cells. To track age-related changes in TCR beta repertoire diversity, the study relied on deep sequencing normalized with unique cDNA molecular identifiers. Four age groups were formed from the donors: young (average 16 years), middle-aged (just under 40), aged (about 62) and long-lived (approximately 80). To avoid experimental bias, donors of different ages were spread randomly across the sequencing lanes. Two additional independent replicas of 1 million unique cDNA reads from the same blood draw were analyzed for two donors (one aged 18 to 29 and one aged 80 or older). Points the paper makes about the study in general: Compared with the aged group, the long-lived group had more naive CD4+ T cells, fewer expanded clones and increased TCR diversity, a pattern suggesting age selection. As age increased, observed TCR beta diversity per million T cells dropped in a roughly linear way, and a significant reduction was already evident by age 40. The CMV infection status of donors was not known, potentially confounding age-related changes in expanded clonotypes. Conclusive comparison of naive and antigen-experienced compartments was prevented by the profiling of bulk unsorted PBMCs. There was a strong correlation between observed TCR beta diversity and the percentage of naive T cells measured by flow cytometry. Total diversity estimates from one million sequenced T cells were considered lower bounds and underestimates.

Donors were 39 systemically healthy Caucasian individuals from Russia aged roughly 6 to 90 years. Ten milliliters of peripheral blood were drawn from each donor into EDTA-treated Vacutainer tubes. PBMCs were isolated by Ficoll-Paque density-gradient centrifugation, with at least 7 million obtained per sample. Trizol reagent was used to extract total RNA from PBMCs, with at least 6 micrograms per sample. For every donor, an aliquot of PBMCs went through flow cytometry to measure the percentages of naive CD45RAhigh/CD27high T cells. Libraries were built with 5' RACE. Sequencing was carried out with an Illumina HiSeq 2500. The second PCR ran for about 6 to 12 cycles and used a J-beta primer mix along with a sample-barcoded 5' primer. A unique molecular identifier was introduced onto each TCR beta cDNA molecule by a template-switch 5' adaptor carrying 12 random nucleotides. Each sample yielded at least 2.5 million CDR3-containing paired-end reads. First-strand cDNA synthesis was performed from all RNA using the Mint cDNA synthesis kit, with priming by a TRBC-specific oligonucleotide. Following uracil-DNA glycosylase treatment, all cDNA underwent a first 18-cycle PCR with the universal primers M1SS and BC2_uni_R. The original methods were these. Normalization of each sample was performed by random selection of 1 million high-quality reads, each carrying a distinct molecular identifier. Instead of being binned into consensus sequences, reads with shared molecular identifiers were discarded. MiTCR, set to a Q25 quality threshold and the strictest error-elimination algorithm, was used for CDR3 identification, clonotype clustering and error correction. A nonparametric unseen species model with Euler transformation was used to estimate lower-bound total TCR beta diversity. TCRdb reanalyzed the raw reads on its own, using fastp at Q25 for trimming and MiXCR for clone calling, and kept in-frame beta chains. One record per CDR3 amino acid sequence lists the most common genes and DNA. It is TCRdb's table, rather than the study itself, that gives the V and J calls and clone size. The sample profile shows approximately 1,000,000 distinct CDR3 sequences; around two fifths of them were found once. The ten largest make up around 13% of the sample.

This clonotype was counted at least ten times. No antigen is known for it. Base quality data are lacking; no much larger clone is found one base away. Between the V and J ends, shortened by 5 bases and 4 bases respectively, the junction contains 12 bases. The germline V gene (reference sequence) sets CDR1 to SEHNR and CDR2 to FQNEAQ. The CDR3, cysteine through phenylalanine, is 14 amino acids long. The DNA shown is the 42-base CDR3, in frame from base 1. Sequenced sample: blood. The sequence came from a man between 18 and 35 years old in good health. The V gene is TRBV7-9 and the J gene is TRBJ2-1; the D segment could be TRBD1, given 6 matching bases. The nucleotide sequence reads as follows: TGTGCCAGCAGCCTAGGGGACAATTACAATGAGCAGTTCTTC. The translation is CASSLGDNYNEQFF.